These 9 T cell receptor beta chains originate from one sample sequenced in a study of OX40 agonist ivuxolimab in advanced cancers. Measured with immunoSEQ multiplex PCR; TCRdb has only the in-frame clones, and not every one. The table shows approximately 60,000 clones, with around 84% occurring only once. Specimen: CD4+ or CD8+ T cells sorted from blood, collected in a trial of the OX40 agonist ivuxolimab. The receptors originated from an adult with an advanced solid tumor such as melanoma, head and neck, liver or kidney cancer.

This CDR3 reads CASSSSGTGTGYTF. The CDR3 DNA follows: TGTGCCAGCAGCTCTTCCGGGACAGGGACCGGCTACACCTTC. The rearrangement uses TRBV5-6 and TRBJ1-2; 9 bases agree with TRBD1. Germline V gene sequence: CDR1 SGHDT, CDR2 YYEEEE. The CDR3 length is 14 residues. The V and J ends lost 3 bases and 8 bases, in that order; junction bases with no gene match: 8.

V gene TRBV7-9 combines with J gene TRBJ2-7; possibly TRBD1 for D (5 bases). Looked up from germline, CDR1 is SEHNR and CDR2 is FQNEAQ (reference sequence). The CDR3 is 13 residues long. V lost 3 bases and J lost 7, with 13 bases in between. Here the CDR3 reads CASSFQGSREQYF. DNA of the CDR3: TGTGCCAGCAGCTTTCAGGGATCTCGGGAGCAGTACTTC.

The rearrangement joins TRBV18 to TRBJ2-7; 11 nucleotides align to TRBD2. The CDR3 sequence is 16 residues long. Germline assignment: CDR1 KGHSH and CDR2 LQKENI. V lost 1 base to trimming and J lost 5 bases; unmatched junction nucleotides: 7. The CDR3 protein is CASSPLPLAGVHEQYF. CDR3 DNA sequence: TGTGCCAGCTCACCACTCCCACTAGCGGGAGTTCACGAGCAGTACTTC.

The J gene is TRBJ1-1, the V gene TRBV6-1; D remains unclear. Per the germline V gene, CDR1 is MNHNS and CDR2 is SASEGT. This CDR3 spans 14 amino acids. The V end was cut by 2 bases, the J end by 4 bases, with 11 bases between. Here the CDR3 reads CASSESEEFTEAFF. DNA for the CDR3: TGTGCCAGCAGTGAATCAGAGGAATTCACTGAAGCTTTCTTT.

V is TRBV10-3 and J is TRBJ2-3; TRBD2 agrees at 13 bases. Germline CDR1 ENHRY, CDR2 SYGVKD. This CDR3 comprises 16 residues. V was clipped by 5 bases and J by 2 bases; unmatched bases: 4. The CDR3 loop is CAISTTSGGITDTQYF. Here the CDR3 DNA reads TGTGCCATCAGTACGACTAGCGGGGGGATCACAGATACGCAGTATTTT.

The rearrangement uses TRBV6-1 and TRBJ1-2, with 7 bases matching TRBD1. This CDR3 spans 14 amino acids. Looked up from germline, CDR1 is MNHNS and CDR2 is SASEGT. Germline trimming cut 3 bases from V and 5 bases from J; bases unmatched to any gene: 6. The CDR3 DNA is TGTGCCAGCAGTGAGCCGGGACAGCAGTATGGCTACACCTTC. The encoded protein is CASSEPGQQYGYTF.

The V gene is TRBV5-1, the J gene TRBJ2-3; maybe TRBD2 (7 bases). CDR1 is SGHRS, CDR2 YFSETQ, per germline. This CDR3 is built from 16 residues. Trimming took off 0 bases at V and 5 bases at J, with 16 bases between the two ends. CDR3 amino acids: CASSLDGGRFKDTQYF. CDR3 nucleotide sequence: TGCGCCAGCAGCTTGGACGGGGGGCGGTTTAAAGATACGCAGTATTTT.

This clone is a singleton in its sample. The chain links TRBV5-1 to TRBJ1-2, with a weak D call TRBD1 (6 bases). Trimming removed 0 bases from V and 7 bases from J, with 16 bases in between. CDR3 length: 15 residues. The germline CDR1 and CDR2 sequences are SGHRS and YFSETQ. The CDR3 DNA follows: TGCGCCAGCAGCTTGGCTGTACGGGACATGTCTGGCTACACCTTC. Translating it yields CASSLAVRDMSGYTF.

The chain couples TRBV4-1 to TRBJ2-3, with D possibly called TRBD1 or TRBD2 (5 bases each). Germline-derived CDR1 and CDR2 are MGHRA and YSYEKL. The CDR3 length is 16 residues. V lost 2 bases, J lost 0 bases, and 12 bases lay in between. The CDR3 region has the DNA TGCGCCAGCAGCCAACGAGGGGACCTTAGCACAGATACGCAGTATTTT. The encoded protein is CASSQRGDLSTDTQYF.